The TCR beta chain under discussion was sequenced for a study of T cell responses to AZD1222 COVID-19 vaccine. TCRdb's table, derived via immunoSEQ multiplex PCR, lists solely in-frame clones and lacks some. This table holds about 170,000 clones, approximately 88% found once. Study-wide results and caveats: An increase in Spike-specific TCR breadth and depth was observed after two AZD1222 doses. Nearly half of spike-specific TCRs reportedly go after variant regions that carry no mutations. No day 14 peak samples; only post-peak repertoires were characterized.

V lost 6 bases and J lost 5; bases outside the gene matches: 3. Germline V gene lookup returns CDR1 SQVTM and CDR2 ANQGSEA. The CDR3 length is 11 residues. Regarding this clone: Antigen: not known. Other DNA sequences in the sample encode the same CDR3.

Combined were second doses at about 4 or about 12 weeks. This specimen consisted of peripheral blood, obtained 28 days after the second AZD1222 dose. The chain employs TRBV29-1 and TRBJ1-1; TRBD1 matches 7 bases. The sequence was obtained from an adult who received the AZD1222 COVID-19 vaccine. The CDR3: CSVPGGTEAFF. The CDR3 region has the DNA TGCAGCGTCCCAGGGGGGACTGAAGCTTTCTTT.